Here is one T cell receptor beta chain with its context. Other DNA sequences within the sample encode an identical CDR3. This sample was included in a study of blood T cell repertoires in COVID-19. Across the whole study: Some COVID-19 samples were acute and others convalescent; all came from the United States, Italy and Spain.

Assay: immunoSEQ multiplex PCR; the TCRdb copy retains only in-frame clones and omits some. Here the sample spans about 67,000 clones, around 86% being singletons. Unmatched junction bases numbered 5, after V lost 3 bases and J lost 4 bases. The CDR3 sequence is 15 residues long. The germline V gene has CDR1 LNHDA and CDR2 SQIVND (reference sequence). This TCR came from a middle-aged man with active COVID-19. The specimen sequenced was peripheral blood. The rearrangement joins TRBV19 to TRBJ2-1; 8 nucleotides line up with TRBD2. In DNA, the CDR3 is TGTGCCAGTAGTATCGGGACTAGTGGATACAATGAGCAGTTCTTC. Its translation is CASSIGTSGYNEQFF.